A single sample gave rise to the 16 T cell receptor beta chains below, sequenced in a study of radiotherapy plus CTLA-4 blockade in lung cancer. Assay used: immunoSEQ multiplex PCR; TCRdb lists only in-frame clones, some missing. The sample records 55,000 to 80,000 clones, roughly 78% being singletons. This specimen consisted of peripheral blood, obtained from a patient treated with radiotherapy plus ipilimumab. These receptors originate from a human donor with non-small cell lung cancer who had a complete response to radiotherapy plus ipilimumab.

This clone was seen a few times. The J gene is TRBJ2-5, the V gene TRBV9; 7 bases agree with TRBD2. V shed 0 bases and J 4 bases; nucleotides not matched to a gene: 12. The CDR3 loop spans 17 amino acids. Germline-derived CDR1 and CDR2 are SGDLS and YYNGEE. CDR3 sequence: CASSVAAVGGGRETQYF. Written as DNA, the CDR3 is TGTGCCAGCAGCGTAGCCGCCGTTGGGGGGGGGAGAGAGACCCAGTACTTC.

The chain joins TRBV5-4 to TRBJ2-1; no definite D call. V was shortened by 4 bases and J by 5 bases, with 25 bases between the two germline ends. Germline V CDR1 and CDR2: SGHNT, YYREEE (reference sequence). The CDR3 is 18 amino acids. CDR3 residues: CASSPPTKNGPINNEQFF. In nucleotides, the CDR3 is TGTGCCAGCAGCCCACCTACCAAAAACGGACCGATTAACAATGAGCAGTTCTTC.

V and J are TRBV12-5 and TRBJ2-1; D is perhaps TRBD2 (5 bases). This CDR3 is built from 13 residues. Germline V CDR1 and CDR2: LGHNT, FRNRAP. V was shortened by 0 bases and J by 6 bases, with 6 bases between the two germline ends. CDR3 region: CASGLVGSNEQFF. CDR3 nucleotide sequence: TGTGCTAGTGGTTTGGTAGGGAGCAATGAGCAGTTCTTC.

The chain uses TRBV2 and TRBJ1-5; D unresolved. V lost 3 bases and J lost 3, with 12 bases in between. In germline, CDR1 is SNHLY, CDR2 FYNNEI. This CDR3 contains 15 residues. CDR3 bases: TGTGCCAGCAGTGATAGCGGGTCCCTCAATCAGCCCCAGCATTTT. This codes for CASSDSGSLNQPQHF.

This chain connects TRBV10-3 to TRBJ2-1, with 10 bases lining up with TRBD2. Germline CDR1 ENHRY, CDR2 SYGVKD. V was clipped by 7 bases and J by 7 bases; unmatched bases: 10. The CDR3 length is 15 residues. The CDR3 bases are TGTGCCATCAATGTTAGAGCGGGAGGGCAGAATGAGCAGTTCTTC. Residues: CAINVRAGGQNEQFF.

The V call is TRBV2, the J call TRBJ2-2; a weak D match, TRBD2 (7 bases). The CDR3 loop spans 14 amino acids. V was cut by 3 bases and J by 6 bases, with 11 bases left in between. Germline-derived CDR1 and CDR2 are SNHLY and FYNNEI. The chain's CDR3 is CASSDWGGAGELFF. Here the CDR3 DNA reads TGTGCCAGCAGTGATTGGGGGGGCGCCGGGGAGCTGTTTTTT.

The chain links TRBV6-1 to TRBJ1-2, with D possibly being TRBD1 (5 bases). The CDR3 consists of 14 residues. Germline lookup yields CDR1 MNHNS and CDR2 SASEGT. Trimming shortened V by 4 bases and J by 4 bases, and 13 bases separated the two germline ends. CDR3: CASSVDPGPYGYTF. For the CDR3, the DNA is TGTGCCAGCAGTGTGGACCCAGGGCCCTATGGCTACACCTTC.

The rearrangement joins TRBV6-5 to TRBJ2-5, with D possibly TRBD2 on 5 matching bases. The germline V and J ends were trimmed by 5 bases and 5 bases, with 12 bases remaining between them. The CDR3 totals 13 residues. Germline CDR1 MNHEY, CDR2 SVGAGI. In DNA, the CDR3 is TGTGCCAGCAGTGCCGGAGGTAGGGAGACCCAGTACTTC. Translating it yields CASSAGGRETQYF.

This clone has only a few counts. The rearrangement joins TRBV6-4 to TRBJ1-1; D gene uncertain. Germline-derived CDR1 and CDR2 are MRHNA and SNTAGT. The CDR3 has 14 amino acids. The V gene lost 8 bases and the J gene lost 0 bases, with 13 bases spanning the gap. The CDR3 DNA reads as TGTGCCAGCTCCGAACGAGGGATGAACACTGAAGCTTTCTTT. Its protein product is CASSERGMNTEAFF.

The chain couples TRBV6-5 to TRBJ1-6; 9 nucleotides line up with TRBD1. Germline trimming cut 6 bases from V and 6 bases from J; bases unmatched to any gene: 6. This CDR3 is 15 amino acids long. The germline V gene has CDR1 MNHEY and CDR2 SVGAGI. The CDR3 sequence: CASRPPGQGNSPLHF. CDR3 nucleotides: TGTGCCAGCAGACCTCCGGGACAGGGTAATTCACCCCTCCACTTT.

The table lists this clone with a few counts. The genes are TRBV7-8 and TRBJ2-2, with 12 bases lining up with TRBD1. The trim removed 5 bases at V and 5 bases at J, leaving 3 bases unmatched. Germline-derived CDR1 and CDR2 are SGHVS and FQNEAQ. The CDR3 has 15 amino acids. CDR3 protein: CASSGGQGATGELFF. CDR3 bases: TGTGCCAGCAGCGGGGGACAGGGGGCGACCGGGGAGCTGTTTTTT.

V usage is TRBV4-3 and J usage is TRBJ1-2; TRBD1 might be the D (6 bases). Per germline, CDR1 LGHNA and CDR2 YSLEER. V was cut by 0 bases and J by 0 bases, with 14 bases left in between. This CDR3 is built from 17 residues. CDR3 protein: CASSQDSGARANYGYTF. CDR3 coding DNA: TGCGCCAGCAGCCAAGATTCGGGGGCGAGAGCTAACTATGGCTACACCTTC.

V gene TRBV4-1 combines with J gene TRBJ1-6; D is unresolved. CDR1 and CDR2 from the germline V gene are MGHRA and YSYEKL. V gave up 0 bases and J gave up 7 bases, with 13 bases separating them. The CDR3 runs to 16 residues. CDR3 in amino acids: CASSQEGRLRNSPLHF. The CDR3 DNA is TGCGCCAGCAGCCAAGAAGGAAGGCTCCGGAATTCACCCCTCCACTTT.

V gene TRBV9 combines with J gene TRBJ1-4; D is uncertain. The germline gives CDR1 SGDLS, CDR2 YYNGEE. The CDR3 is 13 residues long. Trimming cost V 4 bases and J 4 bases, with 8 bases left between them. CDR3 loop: CASSPRVNEKLFF. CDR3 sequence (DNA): TGTGCCAGCAGCCCCCGGGTTAATGAAAAACTGTTTTTT.

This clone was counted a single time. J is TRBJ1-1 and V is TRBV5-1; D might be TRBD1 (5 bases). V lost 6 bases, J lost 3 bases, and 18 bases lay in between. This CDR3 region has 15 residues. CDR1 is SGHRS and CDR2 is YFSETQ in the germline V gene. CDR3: CASTLVPGTDTEAFF. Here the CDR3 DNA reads TGCGCCAGCACTCTTGTGCCAGGGACCGACACTGAAGCTTTCTTT.

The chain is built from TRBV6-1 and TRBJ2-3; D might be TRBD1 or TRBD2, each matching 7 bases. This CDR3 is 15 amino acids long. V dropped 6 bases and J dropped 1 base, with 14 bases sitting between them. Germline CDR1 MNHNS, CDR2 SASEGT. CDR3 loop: CASSLQGRGTDTQYF. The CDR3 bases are TGTGCCAGCAGCCTACAGGGGAGGGGCACAGATACGCAGTATTTT.